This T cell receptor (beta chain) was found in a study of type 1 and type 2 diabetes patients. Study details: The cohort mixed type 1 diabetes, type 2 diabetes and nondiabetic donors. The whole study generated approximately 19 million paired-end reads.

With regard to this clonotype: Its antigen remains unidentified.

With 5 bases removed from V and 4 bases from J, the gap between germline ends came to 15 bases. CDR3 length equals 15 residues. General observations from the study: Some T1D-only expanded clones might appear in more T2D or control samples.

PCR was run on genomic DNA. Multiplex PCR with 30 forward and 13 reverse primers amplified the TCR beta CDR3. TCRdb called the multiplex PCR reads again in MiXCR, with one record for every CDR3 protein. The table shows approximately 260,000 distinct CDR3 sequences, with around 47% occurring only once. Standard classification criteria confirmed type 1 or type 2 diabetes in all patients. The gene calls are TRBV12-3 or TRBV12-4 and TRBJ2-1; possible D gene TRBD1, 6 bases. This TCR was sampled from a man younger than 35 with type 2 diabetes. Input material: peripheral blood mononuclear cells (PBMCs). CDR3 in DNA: TGTGCCAGCAGTACTTCAGGGACACTATACAATGAGCAGTTCTTC. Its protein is CASSTSGTLYNEQFF.